This TCR beta chain was sequenced during a study of CD8+CD57+ T cells in acquired aplastic anemia. Study-wide context: Each DNA sample taken from sorted CD4+ and CD8+ cells came to roughly 3.5 ug on average. Read counts for CD4+ cells (from healthy donors) averaged approximately 11 million. Regarding the study as a whole: Significance was not reached for CD8+ Simpson's diversity between patients and controls. The same twenty-nine CD8+ CDR3 sequences occurred in patients and in controls.

Trimming removed 5 bases from V and 10 bases from J, with 18 bases in between. The CDR3 length is 14 residues. CDR1 LNHNV and CDR2 YYDKDF come from the germline V gene (reference sequence). In this sample, this clonotype turned up a few times. Its antigen is unidentified. Both TCR beta VDJ combination and CDR3 sequence profiling were carried out. Genomic DNA was the template for this profiling. TCRdb reprocessed the reads with MiXCR, giving one entry per CDR3 protein. In the table there are around 68,000 distinct CDR3 sequences, approximately 50% of which are singletons. Specimen: sorted CD4+, CD8+, or CD8+CD57+ T cells (not recorded which) from PBMCs. The TCR comes from a human donor in good health, serving as a control. This rearrangement joins TRBV15 to TRBJ1-5, with TRBD1 as a possible D gene (6 bases). The CDR3 loop reads CATSAEQGNDPQHF. The DNA of the CDR3 is TGTGCCACCAGCGCCGAGCAGGGGAATGATCCCCAGCATTTT.